Sequencing of this T cell receptor beta chain was carried out in a study of blood T cell repertoires in COVID-19. The V end lost 4 bases, the J end lost 4 bases, and 7 bases lay between the germline ends. CDR1 SQVTM and CDR2 ANQGSEA come from the germline V gene. There are 11 residues in the CDR3. In regard to this clone: Other DNA sequences in the sample encode the same CDR3.

Measured with immunoSEQ multiplex PCR; TCRdb has only the in-frame clones, and not every one. The sample includes approximately 400,000 clones, 70% to 90% seen only once; the top ten take more than 0.95%. This chain connects TRBV29-1 to TRBJ1-1; D perhaps matches TRBD1 (6 bases). Sequencing was done on a sample of PBMCs or T cells enriched from blood (not recorded which). This sequence originates from a young woman who had recovered from COVID-19. DNA of the CDR3: TGCAGCGTTGCAGGGGTCACTGAAGCTTTCTTT. Translating gives CSVAGVTEAFF.